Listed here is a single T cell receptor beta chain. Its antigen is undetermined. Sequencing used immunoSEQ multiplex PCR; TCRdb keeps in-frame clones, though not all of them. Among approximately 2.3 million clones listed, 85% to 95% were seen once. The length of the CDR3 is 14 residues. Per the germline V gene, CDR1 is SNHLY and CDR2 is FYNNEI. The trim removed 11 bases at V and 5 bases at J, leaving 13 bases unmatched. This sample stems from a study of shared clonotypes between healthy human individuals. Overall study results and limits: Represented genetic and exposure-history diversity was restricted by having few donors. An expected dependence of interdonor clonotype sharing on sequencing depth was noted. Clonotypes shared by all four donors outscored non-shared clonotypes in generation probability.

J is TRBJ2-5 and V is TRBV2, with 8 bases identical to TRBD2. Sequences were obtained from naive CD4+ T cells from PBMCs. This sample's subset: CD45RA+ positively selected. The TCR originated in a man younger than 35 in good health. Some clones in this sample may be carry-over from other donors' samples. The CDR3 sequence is CASGGAGAYETQYF. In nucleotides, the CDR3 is TGTGCCTCCGGGGGGGCGGGAGCGTATGAGACCCAGTACTTC.